The T cell receptor (beta chain) under discussion was sequenced for a study of identifying expanded T cells in peripheral blood (dated 2019 in TCRdb). In the study overall: Separate aliquots of the same genomic DNA pool were sequenced to produce technical replicates, and four replicates were compared in pairs.

During the collection period, no infections or other immune events were recorded for the healthy donors. Blood repertoires from healthy donors were used as a training cohort for calibrating time-dependent variance in a beta-binomial model of differential abundance of T-cell clones. There were 10 healthy donors in the training cohort, of whom 3 were female and 7 were male. On average the donors were around 44 years old, and their ages spanned roughly 25 to 65 years. Whole blood, obtained from a commercial supplier, was collected from each healthy donor at three time points spaced approximately two weeks apart. For immunosequencing, genomic DNA was extracted from whole blood that had not been sorted. On this clone itself: The antigen it recognizes is unknown. The sample holds no much larger clone one base away, and base qualities are not on file.

TCRbeta CDR3 regions were profiled by bias-controlled multiplex PCR amplification of genomic DNA with the immunoSEQ Assay. In the source study's methods: To quantify the absolute abundance of each unique TCRbeta CDR3 region, the sequences were collapsed and filtered. Differential abundance was assessed using a binomial (Fisher-equivalent) model and a beta-binomial model in which time-dependent variance fitted from healthy donors was added. Any clone with fewer than 5 combined templates was excluded, and a clone was called differentially abundant if its Benjamini-Hochberg FDR was below 0.01. Using the form v = (b*log(k)+a)^2, the beta-binomial variance was modeled as a function of the total template count across the two samples. TCRdb retrieved this table from immuneACCESS and kept in-frame rearrangements only. Not all clones are present; in checked studies, unresolved V genes account for under half, and no reason is known for the remainder. D and trimming were read from the DNA, whereas the V and J calls and clone size are those reported in that table. This sample is represented by roughly 100,000 clones; approximately 90% of them were singletons. The top ten clones comprise roughly 17% of the sample.

What the authors observed across the whole study: Variance in clone template counts between approximately 2-week samples significantly increased with total template count across all healthy donors. About 1.3 differentially abundant clones were flagged by the binomial model between technical replicates, whereas about 15 and 18 were flagged over two weeks and four weeks, respectively. Both the number of clones called differentially abundant and the false-positive rate were significantly reduced by the beta-binomial model across all healthy-donor time intervals. It was expected by the authors that biological variance in healthy repertoires might increase further over much longer intervals, such as months to years.

Sequenced input: blood. The origin of this receptor is a person between 18 and 75 years old in good health.

The encoded CDR3 is CASSFDRADFVKQYF. The nucleotide sequence reads as follows: TGTGCCAGCAGCTTCGACAGGGCTGACTTTGTTAAGCAGTACTTC. The V and J genes are TRBV5-6 and TRBJ2-7; 7 bases in between match TRBD1. CDR1 and CDR2, looked up from the germline V gene, are SGHDT and YYEEEE. Taken from cysteine to phenylalanine, the CDR3 has 15 residues. The retained sequence is limited to the CDR3, 45 bases, with the frame set at the first base. Trimmed from V: 2 bases; trimmed from J: 8 bases; junction bases lacking a gene match: 13.